One T cell receptor (beta chain) is described in this entry. Its antigen is still unknown. The record originates from a study of CD8 T cells in ankylosing spondylitis. Notes on the study in general: Among TCR beta sequences, a motif of under ten highly homologous variants appeared characteristic of ankylosing spondylitis blood.

TCRdb reprocessed the 5' RACE reads with MiXCR, giving one entry per CDR3 protein. This table holds under 450,000 distinct CDR3 sequences, 17% found once. The sequence was obtained from a male donor with ankylosing spondylitis. The sample comprised blood, either unsorted or a sorted T cell fraction (not recorded which).

Here the CDR3 DNA reads TGCAGTGCTAGAGGCACGCCGAGTACTCCCCTCCACTTT. Translating it yields CSARGTPSTPLHF. The chain carries TRBV20-1 and TRBJ1-6, with no clear D. The CDR3 totals 13 residues. The germline V gene encodes CDR1 DFQATT and CDR2 SNEGSKA (reference sequence). Trimming removed 1 base at V and 13 bases at J, with 14 bases between.